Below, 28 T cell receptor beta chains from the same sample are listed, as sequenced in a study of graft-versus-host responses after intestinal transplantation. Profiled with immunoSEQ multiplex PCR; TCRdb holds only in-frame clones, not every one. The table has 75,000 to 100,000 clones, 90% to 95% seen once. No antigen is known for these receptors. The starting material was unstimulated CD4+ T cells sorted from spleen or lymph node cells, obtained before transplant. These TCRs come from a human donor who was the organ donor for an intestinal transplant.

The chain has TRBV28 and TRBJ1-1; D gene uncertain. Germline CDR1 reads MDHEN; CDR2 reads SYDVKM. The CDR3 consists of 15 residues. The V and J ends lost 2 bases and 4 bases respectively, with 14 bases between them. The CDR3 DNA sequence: TGTGCCAGCAGTTTAGGGGTAGGGAGAGGCACTGAAGCTTTCTTT. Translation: CASSLGVGRGTEAFF. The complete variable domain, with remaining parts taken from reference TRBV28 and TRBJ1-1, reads DVKVTQSSRYLVKRTGEKVFLECVQDMDHENMFWYRQDPGLGLRLIYFSYDVKMKEKGDIPEGYSVSREKKERFSLILESASTNQTSMYLCASSLGVGRGTEAFFGQGTRLTVV.

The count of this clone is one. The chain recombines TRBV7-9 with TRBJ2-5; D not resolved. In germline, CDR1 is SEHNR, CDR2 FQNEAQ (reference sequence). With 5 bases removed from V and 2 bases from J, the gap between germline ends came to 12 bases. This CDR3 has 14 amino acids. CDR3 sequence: CASSPGSRQETQYF. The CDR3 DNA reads TGTGCCAGCAGCCCCGGGTCCAGACAAGAGACCCAGTACTTC.

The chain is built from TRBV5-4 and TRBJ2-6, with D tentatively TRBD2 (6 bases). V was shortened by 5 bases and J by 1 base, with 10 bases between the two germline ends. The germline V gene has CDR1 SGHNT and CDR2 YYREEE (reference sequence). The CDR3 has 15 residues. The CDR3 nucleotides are TGTGCCAGCAGTCCGGGGAGGTCTGGGGCCAACGTCCTGACTTTC. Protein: CASSPGRSGANVLTF. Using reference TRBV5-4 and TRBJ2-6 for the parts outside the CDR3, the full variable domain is ETGVTQSPTHLIKTRGQQVTLRCSSQSGHNTVSWYQQALGQGPQFIFQYYREEENGRGNFPPRFSGLQFPNYSSELNVNALELDDSALYLCASSPGRSGANVLTFGAGSRLTVL.

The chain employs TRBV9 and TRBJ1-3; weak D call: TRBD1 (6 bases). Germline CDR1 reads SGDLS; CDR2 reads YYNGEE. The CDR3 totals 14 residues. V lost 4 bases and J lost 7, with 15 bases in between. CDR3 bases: TGTGCCAGCAGCCCGGCTCAGGGGTTTAACACCATATATTTT. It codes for CASSPAQGFNTIYF.

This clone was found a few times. The CDR3 DNA reads TGTGCCAGCAGCCTGGGACAGGGGAACACCGGGGAGCTGTTTTTT. As protein: CASSLGQGNTGELFF. The V and J genes are TRBV11-3 and TRBJ2-2; 9 nucleotides agree with TRBD1. Germline V gives CDR1 SGHNT, CDR2 YENEEA. This CDR3 is built from 15 residues. J lost 1 base, V lost 5 bases, and 2 bases had no gene match. The whole variable domain, filled in from reference TRBV11-3 and TRBJ2-2, reads EAGVVQSPRYKIIEKKQPVAFWCNPISGHNTLYWYLQNLGQGPELLIRYENEEAVDDSQLPKDRFSAERLKGVDSTLKIQPAELGDSAVYLCASSLGQGNTGELFFGEGSRLTVL.

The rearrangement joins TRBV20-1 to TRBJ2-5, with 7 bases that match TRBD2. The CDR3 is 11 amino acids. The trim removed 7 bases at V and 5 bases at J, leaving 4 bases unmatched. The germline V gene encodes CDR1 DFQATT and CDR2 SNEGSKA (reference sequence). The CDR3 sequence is CSGRLAETQYF. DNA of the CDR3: TGCAGTGGGAGACTAGCCGAGACCCAGTACTTC.

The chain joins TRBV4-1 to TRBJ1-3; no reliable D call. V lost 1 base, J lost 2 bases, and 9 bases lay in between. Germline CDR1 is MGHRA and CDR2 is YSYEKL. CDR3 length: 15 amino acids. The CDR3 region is CASSQARGAGNTIYF. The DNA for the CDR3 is TGCGCCAGCAGCCAAGCCCGGGGTGCTGGAAACACCATATATTTT.

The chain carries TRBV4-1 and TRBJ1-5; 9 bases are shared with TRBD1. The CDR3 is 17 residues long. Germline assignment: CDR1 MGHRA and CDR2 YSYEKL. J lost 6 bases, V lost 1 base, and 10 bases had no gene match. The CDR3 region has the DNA TGCGCCAGCAGCCAAGTATTACAGGGGACAGGGATTCAGCCCCAGCATTTT. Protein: CASSQVLQGTGIQPQHF.

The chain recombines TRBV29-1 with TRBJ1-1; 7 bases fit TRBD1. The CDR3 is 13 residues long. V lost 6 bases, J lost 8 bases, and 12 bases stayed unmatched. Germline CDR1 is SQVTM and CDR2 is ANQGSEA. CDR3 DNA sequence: TGCAGCGTAAACCCAAAGGGGGCAGGAGAAGCTTTCTTT. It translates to CSVNPKGAGEAFF. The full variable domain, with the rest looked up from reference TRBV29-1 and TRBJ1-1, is SAVISQKPSRDICQRGTSLTIQCQVDSQVTMMFWYRQQPGQSLTLIATANQGSEATYESGFVIDKFPISRPNLTFSTLTVSNMSPEDSSIYLCSVNPKGAGEAFFGQGTRLTVV.

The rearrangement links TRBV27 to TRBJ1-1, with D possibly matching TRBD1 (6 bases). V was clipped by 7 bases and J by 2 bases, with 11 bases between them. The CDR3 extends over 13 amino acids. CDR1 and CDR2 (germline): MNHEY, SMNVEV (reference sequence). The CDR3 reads CASTQGLNTEAFF. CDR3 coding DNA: TGTGCCAGCACCCAGGGGCTTAACACTGAAGCTTTCTTT.

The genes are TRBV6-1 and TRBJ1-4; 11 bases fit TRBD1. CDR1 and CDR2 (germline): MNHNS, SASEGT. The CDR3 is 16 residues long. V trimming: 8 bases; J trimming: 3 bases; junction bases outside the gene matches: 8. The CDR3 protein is CASGGQGAFPNEKLFF. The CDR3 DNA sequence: TGTGCCAGCGGTGGACAGGGGGCGTTTCCTAATGAAAAACTGTTTTTT.

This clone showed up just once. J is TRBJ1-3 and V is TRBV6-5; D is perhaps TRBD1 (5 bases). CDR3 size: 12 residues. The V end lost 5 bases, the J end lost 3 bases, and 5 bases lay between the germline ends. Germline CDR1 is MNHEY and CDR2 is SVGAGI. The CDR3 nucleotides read TGTGCCAGCAGTAGGGGTGGAAACACCATATATTTT. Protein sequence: CASSRGGNTIYF.

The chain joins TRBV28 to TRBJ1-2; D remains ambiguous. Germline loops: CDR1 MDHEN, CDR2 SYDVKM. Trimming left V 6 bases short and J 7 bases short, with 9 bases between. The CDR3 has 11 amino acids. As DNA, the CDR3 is TGTGCCAGCAGAGCTTCCTCTGGCTACACCTTC. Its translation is CASRASSGYTF.

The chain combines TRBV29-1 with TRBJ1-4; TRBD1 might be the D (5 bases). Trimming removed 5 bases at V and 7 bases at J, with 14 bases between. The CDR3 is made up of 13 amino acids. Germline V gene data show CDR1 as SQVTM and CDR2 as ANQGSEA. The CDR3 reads CSVSGTEGEKLFF. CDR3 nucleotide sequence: TGCAGCGTTTCCGGGACGGAGGGTGAAAAACTGTTTTTT. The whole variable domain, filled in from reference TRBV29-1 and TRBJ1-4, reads SAVISQKPSRDICQRGTSLTIQCQVDSQVTMMFWYRQQPGQSLTLIATANQGSEATYESGFVIDKFPISRPNLTFSTLTVSNMSPEDSSIYLCSVSGTEGEKLFFGSGTQLSVL.

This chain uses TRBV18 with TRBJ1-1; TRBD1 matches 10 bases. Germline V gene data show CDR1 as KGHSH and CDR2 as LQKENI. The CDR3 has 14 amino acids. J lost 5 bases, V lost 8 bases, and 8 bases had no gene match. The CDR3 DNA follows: TGTGCCAGCACCCGGGGGACAGGGGTTACTGAAGCTTTCTTT. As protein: CASTRGTGVTEAFF.

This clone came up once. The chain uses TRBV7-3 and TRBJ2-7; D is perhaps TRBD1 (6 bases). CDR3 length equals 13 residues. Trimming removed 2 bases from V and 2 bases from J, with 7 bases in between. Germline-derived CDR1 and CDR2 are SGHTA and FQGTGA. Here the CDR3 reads CASSLSGAYEQYF. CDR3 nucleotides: TGTGCCAGCAGCTTATCAGGGGCCTACGAGCAGTACTTC.

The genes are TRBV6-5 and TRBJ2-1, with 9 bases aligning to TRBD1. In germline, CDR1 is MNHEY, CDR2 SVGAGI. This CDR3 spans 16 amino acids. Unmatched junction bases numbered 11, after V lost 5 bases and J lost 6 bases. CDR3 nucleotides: TGTGCCAGCAGTAACTTACAGGGGGCAGGTGCCAATGAGCAGTTCTTC. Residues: CASSNLQGAGANEQFF.

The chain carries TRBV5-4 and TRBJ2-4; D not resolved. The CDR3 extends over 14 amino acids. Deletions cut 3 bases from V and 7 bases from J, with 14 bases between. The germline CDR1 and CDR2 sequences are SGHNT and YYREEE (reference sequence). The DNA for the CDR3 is TGTGCCAGCAGCTCCTTCAGCCTCGGGAACATTCAGTACTTC. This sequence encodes CASSSFSLGNIQYF.

This CDR3 reads CASSQAGTGGIYGYTF. The CDR3, as DNA: TGCGCCAGCAGCCAAGCCGGGACAGGGGGCATCTATGGCTACACCTTC. This rearrangement joins TRBV4-1 to TRBJ1-2; 12 nucleotides line up with TRBD1. The V gene end was trimmed by 1 base and the J gene end by 4 bases; junction bases not matched to a gene: 4. The CDR3 spans 16 residues. CDR1 is MGHRA, CDR2 YSYEKL, per germline.

In DNA, the CDR3 is TGTGCCAGCAGTTACGGTCGGGCGGGGAACACAGATACGCAGTATTTT. This translates into CASSYGRAGNTDTQYF. This chain uses TRBV6-6 with TRBJ2-3, with D possibly being TRBD2 (6 bases). V was shortened by 2 bases and J by 2 bases, with 14 bases between the two germline ends. There are 16 residues in the CDR3. The germline V gene has CDR1 MNHNY and CDR2 SVGAGI (reference sequence).

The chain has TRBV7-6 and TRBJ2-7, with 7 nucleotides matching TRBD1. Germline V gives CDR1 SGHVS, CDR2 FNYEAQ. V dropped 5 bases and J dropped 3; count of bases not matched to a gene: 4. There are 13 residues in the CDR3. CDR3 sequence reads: CASSPGGDYEQYF. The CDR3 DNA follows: TGTGCCAGCAGCCCAGGGGGTGACTACGAGCAGTACTTC.

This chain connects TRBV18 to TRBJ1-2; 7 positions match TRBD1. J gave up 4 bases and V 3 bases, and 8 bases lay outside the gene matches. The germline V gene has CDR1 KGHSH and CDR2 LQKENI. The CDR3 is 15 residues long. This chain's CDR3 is CASSPNTGTVYGYTF. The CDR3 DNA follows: TGTGCCAGCTCACCGAATACCGGGACAGTCTATGGCTACACCTTC.

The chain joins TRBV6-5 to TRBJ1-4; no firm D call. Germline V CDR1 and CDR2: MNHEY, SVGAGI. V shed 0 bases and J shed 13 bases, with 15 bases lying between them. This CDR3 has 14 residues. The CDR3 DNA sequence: TGTGCCAGCAGTTACTCGATGGAGGCAGTGACACTGTTTTTT. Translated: CASSYSMEAVTLFF.

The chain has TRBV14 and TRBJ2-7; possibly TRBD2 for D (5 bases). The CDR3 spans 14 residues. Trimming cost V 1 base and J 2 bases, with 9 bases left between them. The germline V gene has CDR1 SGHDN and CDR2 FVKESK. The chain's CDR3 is CASSQVSGTYEQYF. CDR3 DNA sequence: TGTGCCAGCAGCCAAGTCTCGGGAACCTACGAGCAGTACTTC.

The CDR3 sequence is CACSRRGLETQYF. CDR3 sequence (DNA): TGTGCCTGCTCCCGGAGGGGGCTGGAGACCCAGTACTTC. The chain joins TRBV28 to TRBJ2-5; possibly TRBD1 for D (7 bases). The V end was cut by 11 bases, the J end by 5 bases, with 18 bases between. CDR3 length equals 13 residues. Per germline, CDR1 MDHEN and CDR2 SYDVKM.

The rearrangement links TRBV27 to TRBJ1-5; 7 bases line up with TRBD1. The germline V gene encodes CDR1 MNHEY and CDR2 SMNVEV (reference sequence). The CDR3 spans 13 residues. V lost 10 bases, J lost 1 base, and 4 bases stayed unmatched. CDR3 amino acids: CATQQGSNQPQHF. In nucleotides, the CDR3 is TGTGCCACCCAACAGGGGAGCAATCAGCCCCAGCATTTT.

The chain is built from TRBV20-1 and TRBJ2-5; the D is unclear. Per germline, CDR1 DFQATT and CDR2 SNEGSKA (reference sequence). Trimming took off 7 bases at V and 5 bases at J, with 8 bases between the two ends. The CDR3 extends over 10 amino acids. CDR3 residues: CSVHPETQYF. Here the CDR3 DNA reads TGCAGTGTACACCCTGAGACCCAGTACTTC.

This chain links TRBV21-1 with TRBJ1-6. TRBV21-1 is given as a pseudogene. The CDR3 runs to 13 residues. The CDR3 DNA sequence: TGTGCCAGCAGCAAAACACGGAGAGAGCCCCTCCACTTT. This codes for CASSKTRREPLHF.